This T cell receptor beta chain stems from a study of T-cell memory formation after mild COVID-19. TCRdb reanalysed the 5' RACE reads using MiXCR and keeps one entry per CDR3 protein. Of under 650,000 distinct CDR3 sequences in the sample, roughly 18% were seen once. Germline loops: CDR1 SGHDT, CDR2 YYEEEE. The germline V and J ends were trimmed by 4 bases and 0 bases, with 13 bases remaining between them. This CDR3 has 15 amino acids. The sequencing input was PBMCs or a T cell subset sorted from them (not recorded which). The chain employs TRBV5-6 and TRBJ1-1; maybe TRBD1 (5 bases). The sequence was collected from an adult woman who had mild COVID-19 (a few samples of this study predate the infection). Cell type and time point are not known. The CDR3 nucleotides read TGTGCCAGCAGCGACATGACAGCAATGAACACTGAAGCTTTCTTT. As protein: CASSDMTAMNTEAFF. Based on the CDR3 plus reference TRBV5-6 and TRBJ1-1, the full variable domain is DAGVTQSPTHLIKTRGQQVTLRCSPKSGHDTVSWYQQALGQGPQFIFQYYEEEERQRGNFPDRFSGHQFPNYSSELNVNALLLGDSALYLCASSDMTAMNTEAFFGQGTRLTVV.